The 15 T cell receptor beta chains reported below all come from one sample, sequenced in a study of type 1 regulatory T cells. TCRdb recomputed calls from the reads with MiXCR, one row per CDR3 protein. The sample lists about 18,000 distinct CDR3 sequences, roughly a tenth seen once, with 2.8% in the top ten. The sequencing sample was made of CD4+ T cells, either the whole sample or a sorted fraction (not recorded which). All receptors derive from a human donor in good health.

The chain recombines TRBV19 with TRBJ1-5; no clear D gene. In germline, CDR1 is LNHDA, CDR2 SQIVND (reference sequence). With 3 bases removed from V and 1 base from J, the gap between germline ends came to 7 bases. This CDR3 has 14 residues. CDR3 residues: CASSILNSNQPQHF. CDR3 nucleotide sequence: TGTGCCAGTAGTATTTTAAACAGCAATCAGCCCCAGCATTTT. The entire variable domain, with the rest obtained from reference TRBV19 and TRBJ1-5, is as follows: DGGITQSPKYLFRKEGQNVTLSCEQNLNHDAMYWYRQDPGQGLRLIYYSQIVNDFQKGDIAEGYSVSREKKESFPLTVTSAQKNPTAFYLCASSILNSNQPQHFGDGTRLSIL.

This clonotype was observed at least ten times. The chain has TRBV7-2 and TRBJ2-7; D is possibly TRBD1 or TRBD2 (5 bases each). Germline CDR1 and CDR2: SGHTA and FQGNSA. The CDR3 covers 12 residues. V lost 5 bases to trimming and J lost 4 bases, with 9 bases between them. CDR3 bases: TGTGCCAGCAGCCCTGGGGGTTACGAGCAGTACTTC. It is translated as CASSPGGYEQYF. Based on the CDR3 plus reference TRBV7-2 and TRBJ2-7, the full variable domain is GAGVSQSPSNKVTEKGKDVELRCDPISGHTALYWYRQSLGQGLEFLIYFQGNSAPDKSGLPSDRFSAERTGGSVSTLTIQRTQQEDSAVYLCASSPGGYEQYFGPGTRLTVT.

The J gene is TRBJ2-2, the V gene TRBV20-1, with 11 bases lining up with TRBD2. This CDR3 spans 14 amino acids. Germline V lookup: CDR1 DFQATT, CDR2 SNEGSKA (reference sequence). V gave up 7 bases and J gave up 7 bases; unmatched junction bases: 8. The CDR3 nucleotides read TGCAGTGTCCCTAGCGGGAGGTCTTACGGGGAGCTGTTTTTT. It is translated as CSVPSGRSYGELFF.

This clonotype occurred many times. The rearrangement uses TRBV20-1 and TRBJ2-4; unclear D gene. The CDR3 extends over 12 amino acids. The V end was cut by 6 bases, the J end by 5 bases, with 11 bases between. CDR1 DFQATT and CDR2 SNEGSKA come from the germline V gene (reference sequence). The CDR3 DNA sequence: TGCAGTGCCCGAGCAGGACAAAACATTCAGTACTTC. Its protein is CSARAGQNIQYF.

This chain connects TRBV5-1 to TRBJ2-4; 8 nucleotides match TRBD1. Looked up from germline, CDR1 is SGHRS and CDR2 is YFSETQ. The CDR3 is 13 residues long. V was pared by 0 bases and J by 7 bases, with 0 bases of the junction left unmatched. This CDR3 reads CASSLDRGNIQYF. CDR3 bases: TGCGCCAGCAGCTTGGACAGGGGGAACATTCAGTACTTC.

The chain uses TRBV6-2 or TRBV6-3 and TRBJ2-6; TRBD1 matches 7 bases. Trimming removed 6 bases from V and 4 bases from J; junction bases left unmatched: 6. CDR1 and CDR2 (germline): MNHEY, SVGEGT. This CDR3 is built from 15 residues. For the CDR3, the DNA is TGTGCCAGCAGATCACAGGGGATGGGGGCCAACGTCCTGACTTTC. This gives the protein CASRSQGMGANVLTF.

This clonotype was recorded a few times. The rearrangement links TRBV5-5 to TRBJ2-1, with D uncertain. V lost 0 bases to trimming and J lost 4 bases, with 17 bases between them. Germline V CDR1 and CDR2: SGHKS, YYEKEE (reference sequence). The length of the CDR3 is 17 residues. The CDR3 sequence is CASSLGPRVSGYNEQFF. Written as DNA, the CDR3 is TGTGCCAGCAGCTTGGGGCCACGAGTGAGTGGGTACAATGAGCAGTTCTTC.

As DNA, the CDR3 is TGCAGCGCTCCGCCTCTAATCGGGGAGACCCAGTACTTC. It specifies CSAPPLIGETQYF. The V call is TRBV29-1, the J call TRBJ2-5, with D unclear. CDR1 and CDR2 (germline): SQVTM, ANQGSEA. The germline V and J ends were trimmed by 7 bases and 5 bases, with 17 bases remaining between them. The CDR3 spans 13 residues.

This clonotype was seen at least ten times. This chain uses TRBV7-2 with TRBJ2-2; D remains unclear. This CDR3 is 14 amino acids long. V was shortened by 3 bases and J by 1 base, with 6 bases between the two germline ends. Germline CDR1 reads SGHTA; CDR2 reads FQGNSA. This CDR3 is CASSFTQNTGELFF. CDR3 nucleotides: TGTGCCAGCAGCTTCACTCAGAACACCGGGGAGCTGTTTTTT.

The sample holds many counts of this clonotype. The V and J genes are TRBV5-1 and TRBJ2-3; no clear D gene. Trimming took off 7 bases at V and 2 bases at J, with 14 bases between the two ends. The CDR3 runs 14 residues. The germline V gene encodes CDR1 SGHRS and CDR2 YFSETQ. The chain's CDR3 is CASVGQTNTDTQYF. CDR3 sequence (DNA): TGCGCCAGCGTTGGGCAAACGAACACAGATACGCAGTATTTT. Full variable domain (rest looked up from reference TRBV5-1 and TRBJ2-3): KAGVTQTPRYLIKTRGQQVTLSCSPISGHRSVSWYQQTPGQGLQFLFEYFSETQRNKGNFPGRFSGRQFSNSRSEMNVSTLELGDSALYLCASVGQTNTDTQYFGPGTRLTVL.

Many counts were recorded for this clonotype. The CDR3, as DNA: TGTGCCAGCAGCGTCGGCCCCTCAGGGGATTACGAAGCTTTCTTT. Protein product: CASSVGPSGDYEAFF. This sequence joins TRBV9 and TRBJ1-1; weak D call: TRBD1 (6 bases). The CDR3 is 15 amino acids. V was shortened by 2 bases and J by 8 bases, with 19 bases between the two germline ends. CDR1 is SGDLS and CDR2 is YYNGEE in the germline V gene.

There are a few counts of this clonotype. The chain joins TRBV7-9 to TRBJ2-7, with D unresolved. The V and J ends lost 5 bases and 6 bases respectively, with 17 bases between them. CDR1 is SEHNR, CDR2 FQNEAQ, per germline (reference sequence). CDR3 size: 14 residues. CDR3 DNA sequence: TGTGCCAGCAGCCTAGGGTTCGCCGGCGGCGAGCAGTACTTC. This encodes CASSLGFAGGEQYF.

This clonotype was seen only a few times. V and J are TRBV29-1 and TRBJ2-5; D remains ambiguous. The CDR3 has 10 amino acids. The V end lost 2 bases, the J end lost 7 bases, and 5 bases lay between the germline ends. Germline V gene lookup returns CDR1 SQVTM and CDR2 ANQGSEA. Here the CDR3 DNA reads TGCAGCGTTGAAAGAGGGACCCAGTACTTC. Translating it yields CSVERGTQYF.

There are many counts of this clonotype. This rearrangement joins TRBV5-1 to TRBJ2-7; 8 bases align to TRBD1. This CDR3 region has 14 residues. The V segment lost 3 bases and the J segment 5 bases; nucleotides outside the gene matches: 7. Germline CDR1 and CDR2: SGHRS and YFSETQ. The CDR3 nucleotides read TGCGCCAGCAGCTCTCACAGGGGGTCCGACGAGCAGTACTTC. Amino acids: CASSSHRGSDEQYF.

J is TRBJ1-2 and V is TRBV29-1; the D gene is possibly TRBD1 (5 bases). The CDR3 loop spans 15 amino acids. Germline V gene sequence: CDR1 SQVTM, CDR2 ANQGSEA. Trimming left V 4 bases short and J 7 bases short, with 22 bases between. The CDR3 loop is CSVVSGQADMVGYTF. The DNA for the CDR3 is TGCAGCGTTGTTTCGGGGCAGGCAGATATGGTTGGCTACACCTTC. Combining the CDR3 with reference TRBV29-1 and TRBJ1-2 gives the whole variable domain SAVISQKPSRDICQRGTSLTIQCQVDSQVTMMFWYRQQPGQSLTLIATANQGSEATYESGFVIDKFPISRPNLTFSTLTVSNMSPEDSSIYLCSVVSGQADMVGYTFGSGTRLTVV.